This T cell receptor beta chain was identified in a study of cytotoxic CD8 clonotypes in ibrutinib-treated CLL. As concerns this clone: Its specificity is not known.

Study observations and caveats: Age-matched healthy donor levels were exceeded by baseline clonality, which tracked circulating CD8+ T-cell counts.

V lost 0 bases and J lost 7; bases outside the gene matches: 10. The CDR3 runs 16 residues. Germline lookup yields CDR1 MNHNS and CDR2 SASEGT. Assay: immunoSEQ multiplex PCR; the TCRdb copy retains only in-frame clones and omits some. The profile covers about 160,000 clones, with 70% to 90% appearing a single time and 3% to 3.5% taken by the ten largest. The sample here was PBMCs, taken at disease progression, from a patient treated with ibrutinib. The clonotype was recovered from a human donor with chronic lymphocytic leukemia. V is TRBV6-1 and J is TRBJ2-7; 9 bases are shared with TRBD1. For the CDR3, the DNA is TGTGCCAGCAGTGAAGCCACAGGGGGCGGGTTACGGGAGCAGTACTTC. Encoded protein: CASSEATGGGLREQYF.